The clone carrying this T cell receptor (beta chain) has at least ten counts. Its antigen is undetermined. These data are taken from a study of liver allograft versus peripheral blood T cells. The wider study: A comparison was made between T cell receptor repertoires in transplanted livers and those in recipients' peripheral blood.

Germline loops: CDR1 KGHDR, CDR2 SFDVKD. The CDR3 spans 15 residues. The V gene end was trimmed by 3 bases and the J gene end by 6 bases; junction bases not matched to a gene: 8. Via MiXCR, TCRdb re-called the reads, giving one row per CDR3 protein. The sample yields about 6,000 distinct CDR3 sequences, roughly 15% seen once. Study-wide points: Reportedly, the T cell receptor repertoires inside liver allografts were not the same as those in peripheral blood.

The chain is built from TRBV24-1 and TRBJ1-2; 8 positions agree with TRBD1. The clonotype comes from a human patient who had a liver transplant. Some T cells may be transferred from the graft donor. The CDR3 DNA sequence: TGTGCCACCAGTGATACCCGGACAGGGAGCAATGGCTACACCTTC. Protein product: CATSDTRTGSNGYTF.